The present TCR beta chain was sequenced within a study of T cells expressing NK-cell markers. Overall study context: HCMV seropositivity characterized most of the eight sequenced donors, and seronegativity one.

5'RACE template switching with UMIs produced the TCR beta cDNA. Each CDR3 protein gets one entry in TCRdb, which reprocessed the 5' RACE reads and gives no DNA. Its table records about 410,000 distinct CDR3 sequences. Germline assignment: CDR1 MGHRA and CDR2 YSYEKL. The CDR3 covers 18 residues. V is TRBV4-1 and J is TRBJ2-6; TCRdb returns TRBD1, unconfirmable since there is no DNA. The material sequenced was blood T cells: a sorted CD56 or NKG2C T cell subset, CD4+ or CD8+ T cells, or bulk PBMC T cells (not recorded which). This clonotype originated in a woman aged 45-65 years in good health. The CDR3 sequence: CASSQATQGVNGANVLTF.